The entry below gives a single TCR beta chain sequence along with its context. The sample originates from a study of Ad26.COV2.S vaccination and SARS-CoV-2 variants. As for the study in general: Ad26.COV2.S, an intramuscular injection, was given once or twice 56 days apart.

Profiled with immunoSEQ multiplex PCR; TCRdb holds only in-frame clones, not every one. The top ten hold around 3.6% of the sample, which has some 420,000 clones, around nine tenths seen once. Treatment meaning: about 20 received Ad26.COV2.S at low or high dose, single or two shots; roughly 5 received placebo; per-sample allocation not given. Specimen acquisition occurred on day 63 following the initial vaccine or placebo injection. The individual, an adult aged 18-55 years, was a donor in Boston. The sample in question was peripheral blood, obtained in a trial of Ad26.COV2.S vaccine versus placebo. The source of this sequence is a person between 18 and 65 years old who received the Ad26.COV2.S COVID-19 vaccine or a placebo.

The CDR3 coding sequence is TGTGCCAGCAGTACTAGCGGGGTCCGCACAGATACGCAGTATTTT. This sequence encodes CASSTSGVRTDTQYF. The V call is TRBV6-5, the J call TRBJ2-3; TRBD2 matches at 10 bases. The CDR3 has 15 residues. With 5 bases clipped from V and 1 base from J, the junction kept 3 bases outside the gene matches. Germline values: CDR1 MNHEY, CDR2 SVGAGI.